This T cell receptor (beta chain) was recorded in a study of radiotherapy plus CTLA-4 blockade in lung cancer. Looking at the study overall: Objective responses were seen in 15% to 20% of patients, disease control in 31%. Study-wide findings and caveats: Following radiotherapy plus ipilimumab, tumor-derived TCR clones expanded in the blood.

In regard to this clone: The antigen remains unidentified.

Chemo-refractory metastatic non-small-cell lung cancer patients underwent focal radiation alongside CTLA-4 blockade with ipilimumab. CDR3 size: 17 residues. Germline CDR1 and CDR2: WNHNN and SYGVQD (reference sequence). The V and J ends lost 0 bases and 7 bases respectively, with 18 bases between them. Only in-frame clones appear in the TCRdb table, and some are missing; sequencing was by immunoSEQ multiplex PCR. The sample records 75,000 to 95,000 clones, about 78% being singletons. The sample here was peripheral blood, taken from a patient treated with radiotherapy plus ipilimumab. The TCR sequence derives from a human donor with non-small cell lung cancer that progressed on radiotherapy plus ipilimumab. The V gene is TRBV10-1, the J gene TRBJ1-4; D might be TRBD1 (6 bases). CDR3 in amino acids: CASSESKGGGQGEKLFF. CDR3 nucleotide sequence: TGCGCCAGCAGTGAGTCGAAGGGAGGGGGGCAGGGTGAAAAACTGTTTTTT.